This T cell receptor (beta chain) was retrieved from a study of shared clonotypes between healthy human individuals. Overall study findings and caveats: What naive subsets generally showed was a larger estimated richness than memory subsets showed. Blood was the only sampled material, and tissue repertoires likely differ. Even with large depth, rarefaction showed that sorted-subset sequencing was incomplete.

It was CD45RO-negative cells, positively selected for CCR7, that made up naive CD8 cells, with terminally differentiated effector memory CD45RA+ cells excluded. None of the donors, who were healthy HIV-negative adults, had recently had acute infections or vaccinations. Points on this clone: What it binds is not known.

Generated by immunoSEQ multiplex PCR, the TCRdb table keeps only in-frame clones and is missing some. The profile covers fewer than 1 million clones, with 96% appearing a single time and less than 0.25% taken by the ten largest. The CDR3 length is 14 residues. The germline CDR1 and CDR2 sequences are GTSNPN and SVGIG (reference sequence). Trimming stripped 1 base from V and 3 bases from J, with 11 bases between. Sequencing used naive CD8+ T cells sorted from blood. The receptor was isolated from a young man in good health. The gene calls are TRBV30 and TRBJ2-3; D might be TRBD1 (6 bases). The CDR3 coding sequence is TGTGCCTGGAGTGCACAGGGAGTGACAGATACGCAGTATTTT. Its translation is CAWSAQGVTDTQYF.